The 5 T cell receptor beta chains below all came from one sample that was sequenced in a study of OX40 agonist ivuxolimab in advanced cancers. Method: immunoSEQ multiplex PCR; TCRdb's copy keeps in-frame clones and lacks some. The sample includes around 95,000 clones, roughly 90% of them seen just once. Material: CD4+ or CD8+ T cells sorted from blood, obtained in a trial of the OX40 agonist ivuxolimab. The receptor source for this set is an adult with an advanced solid tumor such as melanoma, head and neck, liver or kidney cancer.

The genes are TRBV29-1 and TRBJ1-5; possible D gene TRBD1, 5 bases. V lost 4 bases and J lost 2, with 12 bases in between. Germline values: CDR1 SQVTM, CDR2 ANQGSEA. This CDR3 comprises 14 residues. CDR3 coding DNA: TGCAGCGTTGCTTTGGGGGGACGCAATCAGCCCCAGCATTTT. It codes for CSVALGGRNQPQHF.

The V gene is TRBV5-1, the J gene TRBJ2-7, with 7 positions matching TRBD2. The junction had 3 bases not matched to a gene; V was cut back by 0 bases and J by 0 bases. CDR1 SGHRS and CDR2 YFSETQ come from the germline V gene. This CDR3 has 15 residues. CDR3 amino acids: CASSLAGGHSYEQYF. As DNA, the CDR3 is TGCGCCAGCAGCTTGGCGGGAGGACACTCCTACGAGCAGTACTTC.

The chain carries TRBV6-5 and TRBJ1-2; 10 nucleotides line up with TRBD1. CDR3 length: 14 residues. The V gene end was trimmed by 5 bases and the J gene end by 4 bases; junction bases not matched to a gene: 4. Germline V CDR1 and CDR2: MNHEY, SVGAGI. The CDR3 loop reads CASSQRTGGYGYTF. The DNA for the CDR3 is TGTGCCAGCAGTCAACGGACAGGGGGCTATGGCTACACCTTC.

This rearrangement joins TRBV4-1 to TRBJ2-7; D may correspond to TRBD1 or TRBD2 (6 bases each). Trimming cost V 5 bases and J 2 bases, with 16 bases left between them. Germline lookup yields CDR1 MGHRA and CDR2 YSYEKL. There are 15 residues in the CDR3. CDR3 residues: CASSKSPGAPYEQYF. The DNA for the CDR3 is TGCGCCAGCAGCAAAAGCCCGGGGGCTCCCTACGAGCAGTACTTC.

The chain recombines TRBV7-3 with TRBJ1-1; D is unresolved. The CDR3 loop spans 15 amino acids. The germline gives CDR1 SGHTA, CDR2 FQGTGA. Between the trimmed V and J ends, which lost 3 bases and 6 bases, there was a span of 17 bases. The DNA of the CDR3 is TGTGCCAGCAGCTTTAATGGCGTAGACAAGTCTGAAGCTTTCTTT. It yields the protein CASSFNGVDKSEAFF.